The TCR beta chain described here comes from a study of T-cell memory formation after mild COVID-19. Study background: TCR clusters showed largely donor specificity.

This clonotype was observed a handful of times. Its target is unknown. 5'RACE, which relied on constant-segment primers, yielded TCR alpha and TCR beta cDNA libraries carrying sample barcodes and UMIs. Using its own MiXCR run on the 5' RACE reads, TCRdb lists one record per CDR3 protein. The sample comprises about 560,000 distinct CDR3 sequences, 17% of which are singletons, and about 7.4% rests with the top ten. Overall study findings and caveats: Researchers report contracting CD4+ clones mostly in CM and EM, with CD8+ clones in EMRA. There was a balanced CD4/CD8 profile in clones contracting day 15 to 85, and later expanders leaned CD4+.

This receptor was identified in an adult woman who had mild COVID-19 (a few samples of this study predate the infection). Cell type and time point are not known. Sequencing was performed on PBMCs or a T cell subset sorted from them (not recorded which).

CDR3 sequence: CSAKLGGTGAETQYF. CDR3 coding DNA: TGCAGTGCTAAGCTCGGGGGGACAGGGGCAGAGACCCAGTACTTC. V is TRBV20-1 and J is TRBJ2-5, with 10 bases lining up with TRBD1. The V gene end was trimmed by 4 bases and the J gene end by 4 bases; junction bases not matched to a gene: 9. This CDR3 comprises 15 residues. Germline V lookup: CDR1 DFQATT, CDR2 SNEGSKA (reference sequence).